This T cell receptor beta chain was identified in a study of blood T cell repertoires in COVID-19. Sequenced by immunoSEQ multiplex PCR; TCRdb stores in-frame clones only, minus some. The sample has around 150,000 clones, roughly four fifths seen once. Sequenced: peripheral blood. The sequence came from a man aged 60 to 75 with active or convalescent COVID-19.

CDR3 sequence reads: CASSPTGNSANSGANVLTF. The CDR3 coding sequence is TGTGCCAGCAGCCCGACAGGAAATAGTGCCAACTCTGGGGCCAACGTCCTGACTTTC. The chain has TRBV3-1 (or the pseudogene TRBV3-2) and TRBJ2-6; maybe TRBD1 (6 bases). Germline V gives CDR1 LGHDT, CDR2 YNNKEL (reference sequence). V shed 4 bases and J shed 0 bases, with 19 bases lying between them. CDR3 length: 19 residues.